This TCR beta chain was recorded in a study of T cell changes during pregnancy in multiple sclerosis. Germline V gives CDR1 MNHNS, CDR2 SASEGT. Trimming pared 5 bases from V and 4 bases from J, leaving 17 bases between. The CDR3 sequence is 15 residues long. The protocol was immunoSEQ multiplex PCR, while the TCRdb copy is restricted to in-frame clones and leaves out a portion. In the table there are about 56,000 clones, about 91% of which are singletons. The chain employs TRBV6-1 and TRBJ1-2, with D tentatively TRBD1 (5 bases). Material: CD4+ T cells from peripheral blood mononuclear cells, obtained in the second trimester of pregnancy. This clonotype was obtained from a female donor with multiple sclerosis, enrolled in a pregnancy study. Here the CDR3 reads CASSSGTPAGYGYTF. Here the CDR3 DNA reads TGTGCCAGCAGTAGCGGGACTCCTGCTGGCTATGGCTACACCTTC.